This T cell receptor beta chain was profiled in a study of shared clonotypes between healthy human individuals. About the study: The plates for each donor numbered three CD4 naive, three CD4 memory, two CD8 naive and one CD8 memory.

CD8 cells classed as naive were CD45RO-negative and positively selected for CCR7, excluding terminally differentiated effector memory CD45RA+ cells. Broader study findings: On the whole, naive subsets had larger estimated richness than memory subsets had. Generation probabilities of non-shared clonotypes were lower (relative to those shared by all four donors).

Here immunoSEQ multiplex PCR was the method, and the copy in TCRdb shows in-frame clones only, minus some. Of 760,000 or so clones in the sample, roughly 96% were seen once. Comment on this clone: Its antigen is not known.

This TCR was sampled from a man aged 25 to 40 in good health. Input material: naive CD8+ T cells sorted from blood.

The chain's CDR3 is CASSLGQGDSNQPQHF. In DNA, the CDR3 is TGTGCCAGCAGTTTGGGACAGGGTGATAGCAATCAGCCCCAGCATTTT. The genes are TRBV27 and TRBJ1-5; 9 positions match TRBD1. The CDR3 totals 16 residues. The germline CDR1 and CDR2 sequences are MNHEY and SMNVEV (reference sequence). V was clipped by 3 bases and J by 0 bases; unmatched bases: 3.